Following are 18 T cell receptor beta chains from one sample sequenced in a study of T-cell reconstitution after alpha-beta-depleted transplantation in children. A TCRbeta library incorporating unique molecular identifiers was prepared. TCRdb analysed the PCR reads with MiXCR anew, one entry per CDR3 protein. The sample includes a few hundred thousand distinct CDR3 sequences, around 18% of them seen just once. Source: PBMCs from the stem cell graft donor, taken from the stem cell graft. All receptors derive from a human donor who donated a stem cell graft to a child with acute lymphoblastic leukemia.

This clonotype came up many times. The chain carries TRBV5-1 and TRBJ2-3; D perhaps matches TRBD1 (5 bases). The V end lost 4 bases, the J end lost 0 bases, and 12 bases lay between the germline ends. CDR1 is SGHRS, CDR2 YFSETQ, per germline. The length of the CDR3 is 15 residues. CDR3 sequence: CASSRAGPSTDTQYF. The CDR3 nucleotides read TGCGCCAGCAGCCGTGCAGGGCCTAGCACAGATACGCAGTATTTT.

The chain uses TRBV7-9 and TRBJ2-7; D call uncertain. The germline V gene has CDR1 SEHNR and CDR2 FQNEAQ (reference sequence). The CDR3 length is 12 residues. The V end was cut by 4 bases, the J end by 4 bases, with 8 bases between. This CDR3 is CASSSMLYEQYF. The DNA for the CDR3 is TGTGCCAGCAGCTCGATGTTGTACGAGCAGTACTTC.

The rearrangement uses TRBV4-1 and TRBJ1-1; TRBD1 might be the D (5 bases). V was pared by 0 bases and J by 5 bases, with 10 bases between. This CDR3 spans 14 amino acids. Germline CDR1 MGHRA, CDR2 YSYEKL. The CDR3 bases are TGCGCCAGCAGCCAAGATCCAGGGTTTACTGAAGCTTTCTTT. Encoded protein: CASSQDPGFTEAFF.

This sequence joins TRBV5-4 and TRBJ1-3; D ambiguous. Germline V CDR1 and CDR2: SGHNT, YYREEE (reference sequence). The V and J ends lost 4 bases and 8 bases respectively, with 13 bases between them. CDR3 length: 13 amino acids. CDR3 nucleotides: TGTGCCAGCAGCCCAGGCCAAAGGGACACCATATATTTT. It translates to CASSPGQRDTIYF.

The V call is TRBV18, the J call TRBJ2-3, with D possibly matching TRBD2 (6 bases). The CDR3 is 16 residues long. V lost 0 bases to trimming and J lost 3 bases, with 13 bases between them. The V gene's germline CDR1 is KGHSH and CDR2 LQKENI. Here the CDR3 DNA reads TGTGCCAGCTCACCACCGAGGAGGGGCGAGACAGATACGCAGTATTTT. Its protein product is CASSPPRRGETDTQYF.

The chain carries TRBV10-3 and TRBJ2-5; 10 positions agree with TRBD2. This CDR3 spans 14 amino acids. Germline trimming cut 6 bases from V and 3 bases from J; bases unmatched to any gene: 4. The germline CDR1 and CDR2 sequences are ENHRY and SYGVKD. The CDR3 is CAIRALAGEETQYF. The DNA of the CDR3 is TGTGCCATCAGGGCGCTAGCGGGAGAAGAGACCCAGTACTTC.

The chain couples TRBV7-9 to TRBJ2-5; no reliable D call. The CDR3 is made up of 16 amino acids. In germline, CDR1 is SEHNR, CDR2 FQNEAQ (reference sequence). The germline V and J ends were trimmed by 4 bases and 1 base, with 16 bases remaining between them. CDR3 nucleotides: TGTGCCAGCAGCTGGGGTCTCAGAGCATCCCAAGAGACCCAGTACTTC. It translates to CASSWGLRASQETQYF.

This clonotype was seen only a few times. The chain carries TRBV7-9 and TRBJ1-4; unclear D gene. This CDR3 contains 14 residues. Trimming took 5 bases from V and 3 from J, leaving 10 bases between them. Germline V CDR1 and CDR2: SEHNR, FQNEAQ (reference sequence). CDR3 DNA sequence: TGTGCCAGCAGCCCCCGGGCGGCTAATGAAAAACTGTTTTTT. Translating gives CASSPRAANEKLFF. Together with reference TRBV7-9 and TRBJ1-4, the CDR3 gives the full variable domain: DTGVSQNPRHKITKRGQNVTFRCDPISEHNRLYWYRQTLGQGPEFLTYFQNEAQLEKSRLLSDRFSAERPKGSFSTLEIQRTEQGDSAMYLCASSPRAANEKLFFGSGTQLSVL.

This clonotype showed up just a few times. The rearrangement uses TRBV4-1 and TRBJ2-5; 7 positions match TRBD2. The trim removed 4 bases at V and 7 bases at J, leaving 12 bases unmatched. This CDR3 is built from 15 residues. Germline V lookup: CDR1 MGHRA, CDR2 YSYEKL. The CDR3 region has the DNA TGCGCCAGCAGCCCGATGGCGGGAGCCCCTCCGACCCAGTACTTC. Its protein is CASSPMAGAPPTQYF.

The chain employs TRBV3-1 and TRBJ2-3, with D possibly matching TRBD1 (5 bases). The CDR3 has 17 amino acids. Trimming stripped 0 bases from V and 5 bases from J, with 18 bases between. The germline V gene encodes CDR1 LGHDT and CDR2 YNNKEL (reference sequence). The CDR3 protein is CASSQDSGRANRDTQYF. The CDR3 DNA follows: TGTGCCAGCAGCCAAGATAGTGGCAGGGCAAACCGAGATACGCAGTATTTT.

The chain couples TRBV6-5 to TRBJ1-1; D not certain. Looked up from germline, CDR1 is MNHEY and CDR2 is SVGAGI. V lost 2 bases and J 6 bases, leaving 10 bases between the germline ends. This CDR3 is built from 13 residues. The CDR3 DNA is TGTGCCAGCAGTTACGAGTTGGGATCTGAAGCTTTCTTT. Protein sequence: CASSYELGSEAFF.

The V and J genes are TRBV7-9 and TRBJ2-1; possibly TRBD2 for D (6 bases). The germline V gene encodes CDR1 SEHNR and CDR2 FQNEAQ (reference sequence). This CDR3 has 14 amino acids. V was cut by 5 bases and J by 7 bases, with 15 bases left in between. Here the CDR3 DNA reads TGTGCCAGCAGCCACGGACTGGAGGGGAATGAGCAGTTCTTC. Translated, it gives CASSHGLEGNEQFF.

This clonotype was counted only a few times. The V call is TRBV20-1, the J call TRBJ2-1; 8 positions match TRBD2. Germline V gives CDR1 DFQATT, CDR2 SNEGSKA (reference sequence). The ends lost 4 bases at V and 7 bases at J; junction bases unmatched: 12. This CDR3 has 15 residues. The CDR3 nucleotides read TGCAGTGCTAACTCCCCGGGACTAGGCACGAATGAGCAGTTCTTC. It is translated as CSANSPGLGTNEQFF.

This chain uses TRBV27 with TRBJ1-1; D is perhaps TRBD1 (5 bases). V was cut by 5 bases and J by 4 bases, with 17 bases left in between. This CDR3 region has 15 residues. The V gene's germline CDR1 is MNHEY and CDR2 SMNVEV (reference sequence). CDR3 nucleotide sequence: TGTGCCAGCAGTGGGCCAGGGAGAGATGGCACTGAAGCTTTCTTT. Protein sequence: CASSGPGRDGTEAFF.

The chain uses TRBV20-1 and TRBJ2-2; TRBD2 aligns across 16 bases. CDR1 DFQATT and CDR2 SNEGSKA come from the germline V gene (reference sequence). The trim removed 6 bases at V and 9 bases at J, leaving 7 bases unmatched. There are 15 residues in the CDR3. For the CDR3, the DNA is TGCAGTGCCCCGGGACTAGCGGGAGGGAGATGGGAGCTGTTTTTT. This codes for CSAPGLAGGRWELFF.

The gene calls are TRBV5-1 and TRBJ1-5, with 7 positions matching TRBD1. The V gene end was trimmed by 2 bases and the J gene end by 3 bases; junction bases not matched to a gene: 11. CDR1 and CDR2 (germline): SGHRS, YFSETQ. CDR3 length equals 17 residues. This CDR3 is CASSFFTGTELNQPQHF. The CDR3 DNA is TGCGCCAGCAGCTTTTTTACCGGGACAGAGCTCAATCAGCCCCAGCATTTT.

The chain recombines TRBV27 with TRBJ1-6; no clear D. The CDR3 totals 15 residues. Germline V gives CDR1 MNHEY, CDR2 SMNVEV (reference sequence). The V gene lost 1 base and the J gene lost 7 bases, with 11 bases spanning the gap. The chain's CDR3 is CASSLLFVGNSPLHF. The CDR3 DNA sequence: TGTGCCAGCAGTTTATTGTTTGTGGGGAATTCACCCCTCCACTTT.

This chain connects TRBV29-1 to TRBJ2-2; 8 bases are a match to TRBD1. CDR1 and CDR2 from the germline V gene are SQVTM and ANQGSEA. This CDR3 is 12 amino acids long. CDR3 sequence: CIGQGNTGELFF. The DNA for the CDR3 is TGCATCGGACAGGGGAACACCGGGGAGCTGTTTTTT.